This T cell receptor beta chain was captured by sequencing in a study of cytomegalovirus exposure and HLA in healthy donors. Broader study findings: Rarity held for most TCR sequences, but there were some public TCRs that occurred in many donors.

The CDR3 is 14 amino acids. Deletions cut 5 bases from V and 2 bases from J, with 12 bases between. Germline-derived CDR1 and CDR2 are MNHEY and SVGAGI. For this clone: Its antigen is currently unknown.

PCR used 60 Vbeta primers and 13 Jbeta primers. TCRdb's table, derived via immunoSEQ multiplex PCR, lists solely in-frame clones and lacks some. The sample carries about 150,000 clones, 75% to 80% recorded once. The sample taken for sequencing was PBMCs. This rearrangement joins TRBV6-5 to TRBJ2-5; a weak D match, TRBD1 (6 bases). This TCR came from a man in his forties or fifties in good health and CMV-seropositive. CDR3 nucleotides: TGTGCCAGCAGTGGTGGGGGCCCACAAGAGACCCAGTACTTC. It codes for CASSGGGPQETQYF.